The rows below give T cell receptor beta chains drawn from one sample of a study of response to subunit inactivated influenza vaccine. TCRdb reprocessed the RT-PCR reads via MiXCR and lists one record per CDR3 protein. The table has almost 600,000 distinct CDR3 sequences, 14% seen once. Material: PBMCs from blood, obtained about 13 days after vaccination. The source is a man aged 50-60 years who received an inactivated influenza vaccine. The CDR3 runs from the conserved cysteine through the conserved F or W. The order of the fields is clone size, V gene, D gene, J gene, CDR3 DNA, CDR3 protein. D genes are given only for firm matches. Only part of the rows carry a size: once, few, many, or a class if the clone is expanded.

clone_size: few
v_call: TRBV7-8
d_call: TRBD2
j_call: TRBJ2-5
cdr3_nt: TGTGCCAGCAGCTTGACTAGCCTCCCGGAGACCCAGTACTTC
cdr3_aa: CASSLTSLPETQYF

clone_size: few
v_call: TRBV10-3
d_call: NA
j_call: TRBJ2-7
cdr3_nt: TGTGCCATCAGTGAGTCGCAGACGGGCCGATACGAGCAGTACTTC
cdr3_aa: CAISESQTGRYEQYF

clone_size: few
v_call: TRBV3-1
d_call: NA
j_call: TRBJ2-6
cdr3_nt: TGTGCCAGCAGCCAAGATAGTGGGGTATCCGGGGCCAACGTCCTGACTTTC
cdr3_aa: CASSQDSGVSGANVLTF

clone_size: NA
v_call: TRBV4-1
d_call: NA
j_call: TRBJ2-1
cdr3_nt: TGCGCCAGCAGCCAAGTCTGGGGTTTCTCCTACAATGAGCAGTTCTTC
cdr3_aa: CASSQVWGFSYNEQFF

clone_size: few
v_call: TRBV20-1
d_call: NA
j_call: TRBJ2-7
cdr3_nt: TGCAGTGCGGGCGGAGGGCCGGGCTACGAGCAGTACTTC
cdr3_aa: CSAGGGPGYEQYF

clone_size: few
v_call: TRBV27
d_call: NA
j_call: TRBJ2-7
cdr3_nt: TGTGCCAGCAGTCGGATCAGAGGAGATTGGGCCTACGAGCAGTACTTC
cdr3_aa: CASSRIRGDWAYEQYF

clone_size: few
v_call: TRBV20-1
d_call: NA
j_call: TRBJ1-1
cdr3_nt: TGCAGTGCTAGAGATGGGGCACACACTGAAGCTTTCTTT
cdr3_aa: CSARDGAHTEAFF

clone_size: NA
v_call: TRBV13
d_call: TRBD2
j_call: TRBJ2-2
cdr3_nt: TGTGCCAGCAGCCCCACTAGCGGGAGAGATACCGGGGAGCTGTTTTTT
cdr3_aa: CASSPTSGRDTGELFF

clone_size: few
v_call: TRBV11-2
d_call: TRBD1
j_call: TRBJ2-3
cdr3_nt: TGTGCCAGCAGCCCCGGGACAGGGCGATTTCGAGATACGCAGTATTTT
cdr3_aa: CASSPGTGRFRDTQYF

clone_size: NA
v_call: TRBV20-1
d_call: TRBD2
j_call: TRBJ2-3
cdr3_nt: TGCAGTGCTCTAACTCCGGGACTAGCGGGGTTCACAGATACGCAGTATTTT
cdr3_aa: CSALTPGLAGFTDTQYF

clone_size: NA
v_call: TRBV15
d_call: TRBD2
j_call: TRBJ2-4
cdr3_nt: TGTGCCACCAGCAGAGATCACACTAGCGGGGCCAAAAACATTCAGTACTTC
cdr3_aa: CATSRDHTSGAKNIQYF

clone_size: few
v_call: TRBV4-3
d_call: TRBD1
j_call: TRBJ2-7
cdr3_nt: TGCGCGCCAGAAAAAGGCGGGACAGGCGATATCCTAGCCGAGCAGTACTTC
cdr3_aa: CAPEKGGTGDILAEQYF

clone_size: NA
v_call: TRBV7-2
d_call: NA
j_call: TRBJ2-7
cdr3_nt: TGTGCCAGCAGCCATCCGGGTCCCGCCGAGCAGTACTTC
cdr3_aa: CASSHPGPAEQYF

clone_size: NA
v_call: TRBV5-1
d_call: NA
j_call: TRBJ2-1
cdr3_nt: TGCGCCAGCAGTATGGGGGAGGCCTTCTACAATGAGCAGTTCTTC
cdr3_aa: CASSMGEAFYNEQFF

clone_size: many
v_call: TRBV7-9
d_call: TRBD2
j_call: TRBJ2-1
cdr3_nt: TGTGCCAGCAGCGGGACTACTAGAAATGAGCAGTTCTTC
cdr3_aa: CASSGTTRNEQFF

clone_size: many
v_call: TRBV12-3/TRBV12-4
d_call: NA
j_call: TRBJ1-2
cdr3_nt: TGTGCCAGCAGCGCTGACGGGAAGAACTATGGCTACACCTTC
cdr3_aa: CASSADGKNYGYTF

clone_size: few
v_call: TRBV5-1
d_call: TRBD1
j_call: TRBJ1-5
cdr3_nt: TGCGCCAGCAGCCCGACAGGGCTGCCTTATCAGCCCCAGCATTTT
cdr3_aa: CASSPTGLPYQPQHF

clone_size: few
v_call: TRBV5-1
d_call: NA
j_call: TRBJ2-7
cdr3_nt: TGCGCCAGCAGCTGGGGACACTCCTCCGAGCAGTACTTC
cdr3_aa: CASSWGHSSEQYF

clone_size: NA
v_call: TRBV14
d_call: NA
j_call: TRBJ1-2
cdr3_nt: TGTGCCAGCAGTTTACAGGGACTCTATGGCTACACCTTC
cdr3_aa: CASSLQGLYGYTF

clone_size: NA
v_call: TRBV5-1
d_call: TRBD1
j_call: TRBJ2-7
cdr3_nt: TGCGCCAGCAGCTTGGGTACAGGGGACCATCAACTCCCCTACGAGCAGTACTTC
cdr3_aa: CASSLGTGDHQLPYEQYF

clone_size: few
v_call: TRBV15
d_call: NA
j_call: TRBJ1-1
cdr3_nt: TGTGCCACCAGCAGAGATGTCGCCGGGCCTGATGGCACTGAAGCTTTCTTT
cdr3_aa: CATSRDVAGPDGTEAFF

clone_size: NA
v_call: TRBV29-1
d_call: NA
j_call: TRBJ2-6
cdr3_nt: TGCAGCGCCCGGGGAGGTGGGGCCAACGTCCTGACTTTC
cdr3_aa: CSARGGGANVLTF

clone_size: few
v_call: TRBV10-3
d_call: NA
j_call: TRBJ1-1
cdr3_nt: TGTGCCATCAGCGTAGCCGGCGGGCCTGGGACTGAAGCTTTCTTT
cdr3_aa: CAISVAGGPGTEAFF

clone_size: NA
v_call: TRBV5-1
d_call: NA
j_call: TRBJ1-1
cdr3_nt: TGCGCCAGCAGCTACCCAGGGCGGACCACTGAAGCTTTCTTT
cdr3_aa: CASSYPGRTTEAFF

clone_size: NA
v_call: TRBV4-1
d_call: TRBD2
j_call: TRBJ2-7
cdr3_nt: TGCGCCAGCAGCCGACTAGCGGGAGGCCTCCTTTCCTACGAGCAGTACTTC
cdr3_aa: CASSRLAGGLLSYEQYF

clone_size: NA
v_call: TRBV5-1
d_call: TRBD2
j_call: TRBJ2-5
cdr3_nt: TGCGCCAGCAGCTTGAGGGGCGGGAGGTTCGAGACCCAGTACTTC
cdr3_aa: CASSLRGGRFETQYF

clone_size: many
v_call: TRBV12-3/TRBV12-4
d_call: NA
j_call: TRBJ1-1
cdr3_nt: TGTGCCAGCAGCCTACAGGGCCTGAACACTGAAGCTTTCTTT
cdr3_aa: CASSLQGLNTEAFF

clone_size: NA
v_call: TRBV12-3/TRBV12-4
d_call: NA
j_call: TRBJ2-7
cdr3_nt: TGTGCCAGCAGGCCTGCGAAAATGAACGAGCAGTACTTC
cdr3_aa: CASRPAKMNEQYF

clone_size: few
v_call: TRBV5-1
d_call: NA
j_call: TRBJ2-1
cdr3_nt: TGCGCCAGCAGCGAACCAATGGGTGATGAGCAGTTCTTC
cdr3_aa: CASSEPMGDEQFF

clone_size: NA
v_call: TRBV20-1
d_call: TRBD1
j_call: TRBJ2-2
cdr3_nt: TGCAGTGCTCCCGGACAGGTACCGAACACCGGGGAGCTGTTTTTT
cdr3_aa: CSAPGQVPNTGELFF

clone_size: many
v_call: TRBV7-2
d_call: NA
j_call: TRBJ2-3
cdr3_nt: TGTGCCAGCAGCCTGAGAGGGATTACAGATACGCAGTATTTT
cdr3_aa: CASSLRGITDTQYF